This TCR beta chain was retrieved from a study of PD-1 blockade in mismatch repair-deficient tumors. Whole-study context: All were previously treated, progressing patients with 11 to 13 mismatch repair-deficient cancer types.

CDR1 and CDR2 (germline): GTSNPN, SVGIG (reference sequence). Germline trimming cut 1 base from V and 4 bases from J; bases unmatched to any gene: 10. CDR3 length equals 17 residues. The study's findings and limits: After pembrolizumab, tumor-resident clones rose rapidly, then generally contracted before radiologic responses.

Every patient had mismatch repair deficiency by PCR or immunohistochemistry. This clone was picked up one time. Its antigen is currently unknown. The protocol was immunoSEQ multiplex PCR, while the TCRdb copy is restricted to in-frame clones and leaves out a portion. The top ten clones hold around 11% of a sample with about 130,000 clones, 88% of them seen once. The origin of this receptor is an adult with mismatch repair-deficient cancer. The specimen comprised peripheral blood, sampled 72 weeks after starting pembrolizumab. V and J are TRBV30 and TRBJ2-1; 10 bases are shared with TRBD2. This CDR3 reads CAWSAKTGTSAYNEQFF. CDR3 in DNA: TGTGCCTGGAGTGCTAAAACGGGGACTAGCGCTTACAATGAGCAGTTCTTC.